The rows below give T cell receptor beta chains drawn from one sample of a study of cytomegalovirus exposure and HLA in healthy donors. Sequenced by immunoSEQ multiplex PCR; TCRdb stores in-frame clones only, minus some. The sample includes 200,000 or so clones, about 89% of them seen just once. Sequenced input: PBMCs. Source of these receptors: a woman aged 18-35 years in good health and CMV-seronegative. Each CDR3 is given with its conserved first and last residue. Fields, in order: CDR3 protein, V gene.

cdr3_aa: CASRDRDRVRTEAFF
v_call: TRBV2

cdr3_aa: CAWNGRNTEAFF
v_call: TRBV30

cdr3_aa: CASSTRRADTQYF
v_call: TRBV19

cdr3_aa: CAANRGSGNTIYF
v_call: TRBV30

cdr3_aa: CASSLETSGRALKGEQFF
v_call: TRBV5-1

cdr3_aa: CASSPGTVNSPLHF
v_call: TRBV5-6

cdr3_aa: CASSLRPGETQYF
v_call: TRBV18

cdr3_aa: CASSYAADSGNTIYF
v_call: TRBV6-5

cdr3_aa: CAISGDRNTGELFF
v_call: TRBV10-3

cdr3_aa: CACLQMSGRAEGEQYF
v_call: TRBV30

cdr3_aa: CASQKVITDNQPQHF
v_call: TRBV6-1

cdr3_aa: CASSGGQGETQYF
v_call: TRBV5-6

cdr3_aa: CASSYKGTGEAQPQHF
v_call: TRBV6-7

cdr3_aa: CAWSVSPGTSGSRLFF
v_call: TRBV30

cdr3_aa: CASSETYSNQPQHF
v_call: TRBV2

cdr3_aa: CASSFRTGGQVFDEQFF
v_call: TRBV9

cdr3_aa: CASSLGLKNTGELFF
v_call: TRBV6-6

cdr3_aa: CASSSGTGAYEQYF
v_call: TRBV7-8

cdr3_aa: CASSPQNYGYTF
v_call: TRBV2

cdr3_aa: CASSYRGGSDGYTF
v_call: TRBV6-6

cdr3_aa: CASSMQGMNTEAFF
v_call: TRBV19

cdr3_aa: CATGGSDTQYF
v_call: TRBV10-1

cdr3_aa: CASSILAAGSPWEQYF
v_call: TRBV19

cdr3_aa: CASSARQAQYEQYF
v_call: TRBV28

cdr3_aa: CASSYGGRGSDTQYF
v_call: TRBV6-5

cdr3_aa: CASSHREAGDQPQHF
v_call: TRBV19

cdr3_aa: CASSLPPGLAGVWGLNYEQYF
v_call: TRBV28

cdr3_aa: CASKDRGGSYEQYF
v_call: TRBV19

cdr3_aa: CASSFSPGQGFETQYF
v_call: TRBV19

cdr3_aa: CASSLVRGTGSNQPQHF
v_call: TRBV27

cdr3_aa: CASTPGTGINNEQFF
v_call: TRBV7-8

cdr3_aa: CASSGGTSGGQETQYF
v_call: TRBV9

cdr3_aa: CARDRDSAQETQYF
v_call: TRBV10-1

cdr3_aa: CATRPGNTGELFF
v_call: TRBV5-1